This TCR beta chain was recorded in a study of Graves' ophthalmopathy and Graves' hyperthyroidism. Amplification of TCR beta CDR3 regions used RNA transcripts. HTBI primers were used in a first-round RT-PCR, which preceded a second-round multiplex PCR. TCRdb analysed the multiplex PCR reads with MiXCR anew, one entry per CDR3 protein. This table holds some 520,000 distinct CDR3 sequences, about an eighth found once. This clonotype was picked up many times. The antigen remains unidentified. Overall study results and limits: Researchers report that a 13-signature model separated ophthalmopathy from stable hyperthyroidism, posting less than 90% sensitivity and roughly 81% specificity.

Each donor who had ophthalmopathy showed moderate-to-severe activity, a CAS of ≥3, a NOSPECS of ≥4, and a duration under 3 months. Among the exclusions were patients with other autoimmune diseases, uncontrolled infections, pregnancy or lactation. V dropped 4 bases and J dropped 4 bases, with 10 bases sitting between them. From germline, CDR1 is KGHDR and CDR2 SFDVKD. This CDR3 has 14 amino acids. This clonotype originated in a woman in her thirties with Graves' ophthalmopathy. The sequenced sample consisted of blood. The chain is built from TRBV24-1 and TRBJ1-5, with a weak D call TRBD1 (6 bases). As DNA, the CDR3 is TGTGCCACCAGTGACTTTGGACAGAATCAGCCCCAGCATTTT. As protein: CATSDFGQNQPQHF.